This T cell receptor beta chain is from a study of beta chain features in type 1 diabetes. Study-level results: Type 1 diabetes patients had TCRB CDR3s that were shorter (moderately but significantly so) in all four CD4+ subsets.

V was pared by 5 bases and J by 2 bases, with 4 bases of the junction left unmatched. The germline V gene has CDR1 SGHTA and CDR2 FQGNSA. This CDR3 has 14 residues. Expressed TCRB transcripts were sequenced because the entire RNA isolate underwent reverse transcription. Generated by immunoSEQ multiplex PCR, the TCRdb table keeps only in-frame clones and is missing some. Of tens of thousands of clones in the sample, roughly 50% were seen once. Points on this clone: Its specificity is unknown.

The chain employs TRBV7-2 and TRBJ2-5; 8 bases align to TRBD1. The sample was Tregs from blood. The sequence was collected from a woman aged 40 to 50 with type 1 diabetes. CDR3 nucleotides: TGTGCCAGCAGCCAACGACAGGGGCAAGAGACCCAGTACTTC. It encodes CASSQRQGQETQYF.